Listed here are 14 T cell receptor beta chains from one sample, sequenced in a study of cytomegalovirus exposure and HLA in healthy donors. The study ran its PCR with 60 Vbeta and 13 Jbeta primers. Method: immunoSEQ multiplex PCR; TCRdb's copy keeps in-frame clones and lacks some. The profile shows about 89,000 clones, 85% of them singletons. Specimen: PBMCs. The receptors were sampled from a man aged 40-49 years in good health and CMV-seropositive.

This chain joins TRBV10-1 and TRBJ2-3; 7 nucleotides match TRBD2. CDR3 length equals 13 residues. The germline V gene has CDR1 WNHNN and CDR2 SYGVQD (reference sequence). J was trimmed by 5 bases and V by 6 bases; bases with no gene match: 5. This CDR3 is CASRAGDVDTQYF. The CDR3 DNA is TGCGCCAGCAGGGCGGGGGATGTAGATACGCAGTATTTT.

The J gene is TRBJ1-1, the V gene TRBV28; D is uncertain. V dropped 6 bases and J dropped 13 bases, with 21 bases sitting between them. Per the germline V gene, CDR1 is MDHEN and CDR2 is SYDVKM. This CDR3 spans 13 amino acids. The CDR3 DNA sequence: TGTGCCAGCAGAAGCGGCCAAAACCGTGAGGGTTTCTTT. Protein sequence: CASRSGQNREGFF.

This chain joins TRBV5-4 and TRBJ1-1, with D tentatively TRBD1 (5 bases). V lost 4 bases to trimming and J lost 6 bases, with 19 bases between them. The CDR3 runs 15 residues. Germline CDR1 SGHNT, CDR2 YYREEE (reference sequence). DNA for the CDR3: TGTGCCAGCAGCCCGACGGGGGGTGAGAGCGCTGAAGCTTTCTTT. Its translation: CASSPTGGESAEAFF.

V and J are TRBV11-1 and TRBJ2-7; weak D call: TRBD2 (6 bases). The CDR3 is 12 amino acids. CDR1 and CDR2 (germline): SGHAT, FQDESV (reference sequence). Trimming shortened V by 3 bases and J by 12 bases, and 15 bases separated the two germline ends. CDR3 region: CASSFTTGEMYF. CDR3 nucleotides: TGTGCCAGCAGCTTTACGACGGGGGAGATGTACTTC.

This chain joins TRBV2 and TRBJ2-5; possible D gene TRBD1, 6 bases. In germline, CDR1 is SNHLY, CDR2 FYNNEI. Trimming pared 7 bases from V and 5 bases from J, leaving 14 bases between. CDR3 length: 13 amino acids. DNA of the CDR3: TGTGCCAGCATTCCGGACAGACGGGAGACCCAGTACTTC. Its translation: CASIPDRRETQYF.

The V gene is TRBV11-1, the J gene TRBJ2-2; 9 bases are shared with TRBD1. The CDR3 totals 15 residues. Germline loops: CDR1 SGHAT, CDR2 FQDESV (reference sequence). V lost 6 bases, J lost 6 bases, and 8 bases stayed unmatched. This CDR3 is CASSGQGIVAGELFF. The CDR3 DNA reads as TGTGCCAGCAGTGGACAGGGGATTGTGGCCGGGGAGCTGTTTTTT.

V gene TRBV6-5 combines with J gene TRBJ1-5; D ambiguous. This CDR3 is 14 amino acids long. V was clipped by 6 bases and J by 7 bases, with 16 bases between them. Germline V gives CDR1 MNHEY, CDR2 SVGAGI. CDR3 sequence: CASRIGRGQQPQHF. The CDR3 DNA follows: TGTGCCAGCAGAATAGGGAGAGGGCAACAGCCCCAGCATTTT.

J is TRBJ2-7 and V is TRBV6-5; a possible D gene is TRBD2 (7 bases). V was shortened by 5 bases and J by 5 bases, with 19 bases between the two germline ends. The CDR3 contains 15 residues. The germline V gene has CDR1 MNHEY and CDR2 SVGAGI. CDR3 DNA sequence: TGTGCCAGCAGTCCCCCCGGCGGGGGCGTGGACGAGCAGTACTTC. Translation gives CASSPPGGGVDEQYF.

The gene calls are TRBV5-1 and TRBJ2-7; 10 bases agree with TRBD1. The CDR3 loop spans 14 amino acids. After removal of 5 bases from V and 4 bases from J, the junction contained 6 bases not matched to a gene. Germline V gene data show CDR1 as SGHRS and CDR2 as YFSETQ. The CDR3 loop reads CASRHSGQGYEQYF. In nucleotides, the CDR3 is TGCGCCAGCAGGCACTCGGGACAGGGGTACGAGCAGTACTTC.

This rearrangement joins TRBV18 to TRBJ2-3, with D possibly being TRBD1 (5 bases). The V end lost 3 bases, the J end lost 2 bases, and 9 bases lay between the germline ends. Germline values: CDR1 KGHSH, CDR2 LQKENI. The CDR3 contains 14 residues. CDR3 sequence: CASSPPGPTDTQYF. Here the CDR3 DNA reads TGTGCCAGCTCACCCCCAGGGCCCACAGATACGCAGTATTTT. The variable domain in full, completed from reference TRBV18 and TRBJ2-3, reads NAGVMQNPRHLVRRRGQEARLRCSPMKGHSHVYWYRQLPEEGLKFMVYLQKENIIDESGMPKERFSAEFPKEGPSILRIQQVVRGDSAAYFCASSPPGPTDTQYFGPGTRLTVL.

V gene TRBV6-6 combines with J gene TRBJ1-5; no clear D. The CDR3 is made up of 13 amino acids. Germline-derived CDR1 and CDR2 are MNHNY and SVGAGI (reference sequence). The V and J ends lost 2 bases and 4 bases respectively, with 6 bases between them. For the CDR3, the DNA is TGTGCCAGCAGTTACGAGGGTAATCAGCCCCAGCATTTT. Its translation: CASSYEGNQPQHF.

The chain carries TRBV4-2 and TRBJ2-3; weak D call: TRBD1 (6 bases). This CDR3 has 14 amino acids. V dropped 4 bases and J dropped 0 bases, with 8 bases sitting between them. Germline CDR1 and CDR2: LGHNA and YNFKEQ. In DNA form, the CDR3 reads TGTGCCAGCAGCCGGGGGCCTAGCACAGATACGCAGTATTTT. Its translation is CASSRGPSTDTQYF.

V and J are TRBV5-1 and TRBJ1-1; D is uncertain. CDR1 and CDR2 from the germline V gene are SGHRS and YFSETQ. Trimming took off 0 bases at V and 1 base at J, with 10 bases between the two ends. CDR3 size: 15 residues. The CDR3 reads CASSLARGENTEAFF. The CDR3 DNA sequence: TGCGCCAGCAGCTTGGCCCGCGGTGAGAACACTGAAGCTTTCTTT.

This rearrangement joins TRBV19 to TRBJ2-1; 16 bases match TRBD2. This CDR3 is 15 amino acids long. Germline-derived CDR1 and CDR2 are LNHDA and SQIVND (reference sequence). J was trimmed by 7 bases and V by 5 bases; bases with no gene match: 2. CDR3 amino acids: CASSGTSGGGNEQFF. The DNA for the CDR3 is TGTGCCAGTAGTGGGACTAGCGGGGGGGGTAATGAGCAGTTCTTC.